This T cell receptor beta chain was documented in a study of CD8 T cells in Susac syndrome. From blood CD8+ and CD4+ T cells, the TCR beta chain was sequenced. TEMRA cells were enriched by FACS, and CD4+ and CD8+ T cells were negatively isolated. Random hexamers were used to reverse transcribe the RNA input (about 0.5 to 1 ug). Amplification of TCR beta CDR3 used immunoSEQ multiplex PCR across 54 Vbeta and 13 Jbeta. TCRdb reprocessed the immunoSEQ multiplex PCR reads with MiXCR, giving one entry per CDR3 protein. The sample yields 150,000 to 200,000 distinct CDR3 sequences, around 94% seen once. V shed 5 bases, J shed 1 base, and the junction held 0 bases outside the gene matches. Germline CDR1 is MGHRA and CDR2 is YSYEKL. The length of the CDR3 is 14 residues.

This chain connects TRBV4-1 to TRBJ2-2, with 8 positions matching TRBD1. The specimen was CD4+ T cells from PBMCs. The sequence was obtained from a human donor in good health. The CDR3 sequence is CASSDRGNTGELFF. CDR3 DNA: TGCGCCAGCAGCGACAGGGGGAACACCGGGGAGCTGTTTTTT.